Presented here are 18 T cell receptor beta chains from one specimen sequenced in a study of OX40 agonist ivuxolimab in advanced cancers. Clones were sequenced by immunoSEQ multiplex PCR, and TCRdb holds only the in-frame ones, with some missing. The sample includes roughly 50,000 clones, approximately 87% of them seen just once. Specimen: CD4+ or CD8+ T cells sorted from blood, collected in a trial of the OX40 agonist ivuxolimab. Every receptor here comes from an adult with an advanced solid tumor such as melanoma, head and neck, liver or kidney cancer.

The gene calls are TRBV19 and TRBJ2-7; D may correspond to TRBD1 or TRBD2 (5 bases each). The germline CDR1 and CDR2 sequences are LNHDA and SQIVND (reference sequence). Deletions cut 9 bases from V and 4 bases from J, with 13 bases between. The CDR3 length is 12 residues. The CDR3 reads CASKGDRYEQYF. The CDR3 nucleotides are TGTGCCAGCAAAGGGGACCGATACGAGCAGTACTTC. Using reference TRBV19 and TRBJ2-7 for the parts outside the CDR3, the full variable domain is DGGITQSPKYLFRKEGQNVTLSCEQNLNHDAMYWYRQDPGQGLRLIYYSQIVNDFQKGDIAEGYSVSREKKESFPLTVTSAQKNPTAFYLCASKGDRYEQYFGPGTRLTVT.

V and J are TRBV11-2 and TRBJ2-7; unclear D gene. CDR1 SGHAT and CDR2 FQNNGV come from the germline V gene. Deletions cut 2 bases from V and 4 bases from J, with 9 bases between. The CDR3 runs 13 residues. The CDR3 DNA follows: TGTGCCAGCAGCTTAAGGCTTAATTACGAGCAGTACTTC. This sequence encodes CASSLRLNYEQYF.

This clone has just one count. The V call is TRBV7-3, the J call TRBJ1-6; 11 nucleotides match TRBD1. The germline CDR1 and CDR2 sequences are SGHTA and FQGTGA. Trimming at V came to 5 bases and at J to 10 bases, leaving 4 bases not matched to a gene. The CDR3 has 14 residues. CDR3 sequence (DNA): TGTGCCAGCAGCGCGGGACAGGGGGGGTCACCCCTCCACTTT. As protein: CASSAGQGGSPLHF.

The rearrangement links TRBV2 to TRBJ2-4, with a weak D call TRBD1 (5 bases). V shed 5 bases and J shed 0 bases, with 14 bases lying between them. The CDR3 loop spans 16 amino acids. Germline V CDR1 and CDR2: SNHLY, FYNNEI. CDR3 in DNA: TGTGCCAGCAGTCCGACTGCTGGACAAGCCAAAAACATTCAGTACTTC. Translation gives CASSPTAGQAKNIQYF.

The genes are TRBV19 and TRBJ2-7, with D unresolved. V was clipped by 6 bases and J by 5 bases, with 8 bases between them. Germline CDR1 LNHDA, CDR2 SQIVND (reference sequence). CDR3 length: 11 amino acids. The CDR3 nucleotides read TGTGCCAGTAGAGTCGGCAACGAGCAGTACTTC. Protein product: CASRVGNEQYF.

The V call is TRBV7-9, the J call TRBJ2-7, with 10 bases lining up with TRBD2. V was clipped by 4 bases and J by 2 bases; unmatched bases: 5. The CDR3 has 15 amino acids. The germline V gene encodes CDR1 SEHNR and CDR2 FQNEAQ (reference sequence). CDR3: CASSSSSGGPYEQYF. The CDR3 coding sequence is TGTGCCAGCAGCTCTTCTAGCGGGGGCCCCTACGAGCAGTACTTC.

The CDR3 is CASSLLASVNEQFF. CDR3 DNA sequence: TGTGCCAGCAGTCTATTGGCGTCTGTGAATGAGCAGTTCTTC. The rearrangement uses TRBV27 and TRBJ2-1; D is ambiguous. Germline CDR1 and CDR2: MNHEY and SMNVEV (reference sequence). The CDR3 has 14 residues. Trimming took 5 bases from V and 7 from J, leaving 15 bases between them.

The gene calls are TRBV5-1 and TRBJ2-1; possibly TRBD2 for D (7 bases). Germline-derived CDR1 and CDR2 are SGHRS and YFSETQ. There are 14 residues in the CDR3. V was trimmed by 4 bases and J by 8 bases, leaving 16 bases between them. The CDR3 bases are TGCGCCAGCAGCGCCGGGGGGCTCTTCGATGAGCAGTTCTTC. The encoded protein is CASSAGGLFDEQFF.

This chain uses TRBV15 with TRBJ1-4, with TRBD1 identical over 7 bases. The V segment lost 5 bases and the J segment 7 bases; nucleotides outside the gene matches: 4. The CDR3 is 13 residues long. Germline V lookup: CDR1 LNHNV, CDR2 YYDKDF (reference sequence). The DNA of the CDR3 is TGTGCCACCAGCGACAGGGCGAGTGAAAAACTGTTTTTT. Its protein is CATSDRASEKLFF.

CDR3 DNA: TGTGCCAGCAGCTTAGGGAGCGGGGGGCCGGACAGCACAGATACGCAGTATTTT. Its protein product is CASSLGSGGPDSTDTQYF. V usage is TRBV11-2 and J usage is TRBJ2-3, with 9 bases aligning to TRBD2. Germline CDR1 SGHAT, CDR2 FQNNGV. The CDR3 is made up of 18 amino acids. The trim removed 1 base at V and 0 bases at J, leaving 8 bases unmatched.

V gene TRBV4-1 combines with J gene TRBJ2-7, with D possibly being TRBD1 (5 bases). The V and J ends lost 0 bases and 7 bases respectively, with 13 bases between them. CDR1 is MGHRA and CDR2 is YSYEKL in the germline V gene. The CDR3 has 14 residues. This CDR3 is CASSQDFQGREQYF. The CDR3 bases are TGCGCCAGCAGCCAAGATTTTCAGGGAAGGGAGCAGTACTTC.

This chain connects TRBV6-6 to TRBJ2-7; D may be TRBD2 (6 bases). CDR1 and CDR2 (germline): MNHNY, SVGAGI (reference sequence). The CDR3 has 13 residues. Trimming pared 0 bases from V and 6 bases from J, leaving 9 bases between. CDR3 amino acids: CASSYSMGGEQYF. CDR3 DNA: TGTGCCAGCAGTTACTCGATGGGGGGCGAGCAGTACTTC.

This chain uses TRBV6-1 with TRBJ1-2, with 9 positions matching TRBD1. CDR3 length: 15 residues. The germline CDR1 and CDR2 sequences are MNHNS and SASEGT. The ends lost 2 bases at V and 6 bases at J; junction bases unmatched: 7. As DNA, the CDR3 is TGTGCCAGCAGTGAACTTGGACAGGGGAGAGATGGCTACACCTTC. Protein: CASSELGQGRDGYTF.

The chain is built from TRBV27 and TRBJ2-1, with 9 bases aligning to TRBD2. CDR3 length: 15 amino acids. In germline, CDR1 is MNHEY, CDR2 SMNVEV (reference sequence). Trimming at V came to 2 bases and at J to 7 bases, leaving 6 bases not matched to a gene. CDR3 DNA: TGTGCCAGCAGTTTAATAGCGGGAGTGATAAATGAGCAGTTCTTC. This encodes CASSLIAGVINEQFF.

This chain uses TRBV30 with TRBJ2-1; a weak D match, TRBD2 (5 bases). Trimming pared 5 bases from V and 10 bases from J, leaving 15 bases between. This CDR3 contains 12 residues. The germline gives CDR1 GTSNPN, CDR2 SVGIG (reference sequence). CDR3 protein: CAWELAGMEQFF. The CDR3 DNA reads TGTGCCTGGGAGTTGGCGGGCATGGAGCAGTTCTTC.

The chain joins TRBV4-2 to TRBJ2-1, with 8 bases aligning to TRBD1. This CDR3 contains 15 residues. The germline V gene has CDR1 LGHNA and CDR2 YNFKEQ. V lost 0 bases, J lost 5 bases, and 3 bases stayed unmatched. The CDR3 coding sequence is TGTGCCAGCAGCCAAGATACGGGACAGGACAATGAGCAGTTCTTC. It translates to CASSQDTGQDNEQFF.

The chain employs TRBV27 and TRBJ1-2, with a possible D match to TRBD1 (5 bases). Trimming removed 1 base at V and 0 bases at J, with 15 bases between. The germline V gene has CDR1 MNHEY and CDR2 SMNVEV (reference sequence). This CDR3 region has 17 residues. CDR3 amino acids: CASSLFGGPQANYGYTF. CDR3 DNA: TGTGCCAGCAGTTTATTCGGGGGTCCCCAAGCTAACTATGGCTACACCTTC.

Here the CDR3 reads CASSLVGVDRSGNTIYF. As DNA, the CDR3 is TGTGCCAGCAGCTTAGTAGGAGTGGACAGATCTGGAAACACCATATATTTT. The chain has TRBV13 and TRBJ1-3, with D possibly being TRBD1 (6 bases). CDR1 PRHDT and CDR2 FYEKMQ come from the germline V gene (reference sequence). The CDR3 contains 17 residues. Trimming cost V 1 base and J 1 base, with 14 bases left between them.